These 23 T cell receptor beta chains originate from one sample sequenced in a study of CD8 T cells in Susac syndrome (dated by TCRdb to about 2019). The library was made by the immunoSEQ multiplex PCR assay. RNA was extracted with the RNeasy kit and about 0.45 to 1 ug was reverse transcribed using random hexamers. TCRdb itself trimmed the public reads at Q25 with fastp, ran MiXCR and retained productive beta chains. Entries are consolidated by CDR3 protein sequence, retaining the most common genes and DNA. The sample data list hundreds of thousands of distinct CDR3 sequences, and around 95% of these were observed just once. The ten largest make up approximately 0.075% of the sample. Source material: CD4+ T cells from PBMCs. Source of these receptors: a human donor with multiple sclerosis.

This chain links TRBV30 with TRBJ2-1, with D unclear. With 0 bases removed from V and 4 bases from J, the gap between germline ends came to 10 bases. CDR3 length: 14 residues. The germline V gene has CDR1 GTSNPN and CDR2 SVGIG (reference sequence). The CDR3 spells CAWSVRVRYNEQFF. In DNA, the CDR3 is TGTGCCTGGAGTGTAAGGGTCCGATACAATGAGCAGTTCTTC.

V and J are TRBV2 and TRBJ2-6; D perhaps matches TRBD2 (5 bases). The germline gives CDR1 SNHLY, CDR2 FYNNEI. The CDR3 loop spans 16 amino acids. Trimming left V 4 bases short and J 2 bases short, with 12 bases between. CDR3 DNA sequence: TGTGCCAGCAGTGTTGCGCAGAGGGCTGGGGCCAACGTCCTGACTTTC. Translation gives CASSVAQRAGANVLTF.

This chain connects TRBV2 to TRBJ1-1; the D gene is possibly TRBD1 (6 bases). This CDR3 comprises 13 residues. Trimming stripped 6 bases from V and 0 bases from J, with 8 bases between. The V gene's germline CDR1 is SNHLY and CDR2 FYNNEI. As DNA, the CDR3 is TGTGCCAGCAGAAAGGGGGTGAACACTGAAGCTTTCTTT. Protein: CASRKGVNTEAFF.

This rearrangement joins TRBV11-1 to TRBJ2-6; D gene uncertain. V dropped 7 bases and J dropped 4 bases, with 11 bases sitting between them. The germline V gene encodes CDR1 SGHAT and CDR2 FQDESV (reference sequence). This CDR3 has 14 residues. CDR3 amino acids: CASKRVAGANVLTF. The DNA for the CDR3 is TGTGCCAGCAAAAGGGTGGCCGGGGCCAACGTCCTGACTTTC.

The rearrangement links TRBV25-1 to TRBJ1-1; D call uncertain. Germline V CDR1 and CDR2: MGHDK, SYGVNS. The V end lost 3 bases, the J end lost 4 bases, and 6 bases lay between the germline ends. CDR3 size: 12 residues. The CDR3 sequence: CASSDVSTEAFF. The CDR3 bases are TGTGCCAGCAGTGATGTGAGCACTGAAGCTTTCTTT. The full variable domain, in which reference TRBV25-1 and TRBJ1-1 provide the parts outside the CDR3, is EADIYQTPRYLVIGTGKKITLECSQTMGHDKMYWYQQDPGMELHLIHYSYGVNSTEKGDLSSESTVSRIRTEHFPLTLESARPSHTSQYLCASSDVSTEAFFGQGTRLTVV.

This clonotype came up a few times. This chain uses TRBV29-1 with TRBJ2-4; D might be TRBD1 (6 bases). CDR3 length equals 14 residues. CDR1 is SQVTM, CDR2 ANQGSEA, per germline. Trimming took 7 bases from V and 8 from J, leaving 21 bases between them. The CDR3 nucleotides are TGCAGCGCCCTGATACAGGGCCGAACGGACATTCAGTACTTC. It yields the protein CSALIQGRTDIQYF.

The chain links TRBV3-1 to TRBJ1-1; D is ambiguous. Trimming took off 2 bases at V and 6 bases at J, with 13 bases between the two ends. Germline assignment: CDR1 LGHDT and CDR2 YNNKEL (reference sequence). CDR3 length: 14 amino acids. The chain's CDR3 is CASSQTSTGSEAFF. DNA of the CDR3: TGTGCCAGCAGCCAAACATCGACCGGGTCTGAAGCTTTCTTT.

V and J are TRBV5-6 and TRBJ1-5; unclear D gene. The germline V gene encodes CDR1 SGHDT and CDR2 YYEEEE. V gave up 1 base and J gave up 7 bases, with 9 bases separating them. The CDR3 covers 13 residues. The CDR3 loop is CASSLSQFQPQHF. Here the CDR3 DNA reads TGTGCCAGCAGCTTGTCCCAATTCCAGCCCCAGCATTTT.

The rearrangement links TRBV24-1 to TRBJ2-5; 8 bases align to TRBD1. Germline CDR1 reads KGHDR; CDR2 reads SFDVKD. The CDR3 runs 13 residues. V gave up 3 bases and J gave up 8 bases; unmatched junction bases: 4. The chain's CDR3 is CATSDRQGRTQYF. The CDR3, as DNA: TGTGCCACCAGTGATAGACAGGGGCGAACCCAGTACTTC.

The chain uses TRBV29-1 and TRBJ1-1; the match to TRBD1 covers 7 bases. Germline trimming cut 4 bases from V and 8 bases from J; bases unmatched to any gene: 4. CDR3 length: 11 residues. Germline V lookup: CDR1 SQVTM, CDR2 ANQGSEA. CDR3 nucleotide sequence: TGCAGCGTTGCTACAGGGGAAGAAGCTTTCTTT. Translation: CSVATGEEAFF.

The genes are TRBV20-1 and TRBJ2-1; 8 bases align to TRBD2. Germline lookup yields CDR1 DFQATT and CDR2 SNEGSKA (reference sequence). The CDR3 spans 15 residues. V was pared by 2 bases and J by 6 bases, with 9 bases of the junction left unmatched. This chain's CDR3 is CSARFPLAGTNEQFF. CDR3 in DNA: TGCAGTGCTAGATTTCCCTTAGCGGGGACCAATGAGCAGTTCTTC.

The chain uses TRBV3-1 and TRBJ2-3, with 8 positions matching TRBD2. Germline CDR1 is LGHDT and CDR2 is YNNKEL (reference sequence). The CDR3 has 15 amino acids. The trim removed 2 bases at V and 6 bases at J, leaving 7 bases unmatched. As DNA, the CDR3 is TGTGCCAGCAGCCAATCGGGGGGGCGCCCGGATACGCAGTATTTT. Translation gives CASSQSGGRPDTQYF.

The J gene is TRBJ1-1, the V gene TRBV30; 9 nucleotides align to TRBD1. CDR1 is GTSNPN, CDR2 SVGIG, per germline (reference sequence). The junction had 8 bases not matched to a gene; V was cut back by 2 bases and J by 7 bases. The CDR3 runs to 14 residues. CDR3 amino acids: CAWSRDRARGEAFF. DNA for the CDR3: TGTGCCTGGAGTCGGGACAGGGCTAGGGGTGAAGCTTTCTTT.

Turning to this clonotype: Germline and junction disagree at one end, which may indicate a read error. The chain recombines TRBV20-1 with TRBJ1-6; maybe TRBD1 (5 bases). There are 15 residues in the CDR3. Looked up from germline, CDR1 is DFQATT and CDR2 is SNEGSKA (reference sequence). In DNA form, the CDR3 reads TGCAGTGCTAGGCAGGGTTTGTCCTATAATTCACCCCTCCATTTT. This gives the protein CSARQGLSYNSPLHF.

The chain uses TRBV12-3 or TRBV12-4 and TRBJ1-5; 9 bases fit TRBD1. The J segment lost 7 bases and the V segment lost 7 bases, leaving 5 bases of the junction unmatched. This CDR3 has 13 amino acids. CDR3 bases: TGTGCCAGCACTTTGGACAGGGGACAGCCCCAGCATTTT. This translates into CASTLDRGQPQHF.

This clonotype came up a few times. The chain uses TRBV5-1 and TRBJ2-5, with a tentative D call TRBD2 (6 bases). Germline V CDR1 and CDR2: SGHRS, YFSETQ. Trimming took off 1 base at V and 3 bases at J, with 7 bases between the two ends. The CDR3 covers 13 residues. The CDR3 bases are TGCGCCAGCAGCTTGTCGGGGGAAGAGACCCAGTACTTC. Its translation is CASSLSGEETQYF.

This chain uses TRBV30 with TRBJ1-6; unclear D gene. Looked up from germline, CDR1 is GTSNPN and CDR2 is SVGIG (reference sequence). Trimming stripped 2 bases from V and 9 bases from J, with 14 bases between. This CDR3 comprises 14 residues. CDR3 nucleotides: TGTGCCTGGAGTAAGAGCCTGGGGAGTTCACCCCTCCACTTT. Translating gives CAWSKSLGSSPLHF.

This chain joins TRBV20-1 and TRBJ2-7; D may match TRBD1 or TRBD2 (6 bases each). Germline CDR1 reads DFQATT; CDR2 reads SNEGSKA (reference sequence). Deletions cut 3 bases from V and 3 bases from J, with 18 bases between. The length of the CDR3 is 15 residues. In DNA form, the CDR3 reads TGCAGTGCTAGGCCAAGGGGGGTAAAGAACTACGAGCAGTACTTC. Translating it yields CSARPRGVKNYEQYF.

The chain joins TRBV29-1 to TRBJ1-5; no definite D call. Germline CDR1 SQVTM, CDR2 ANQGSEA. The ends were cut back, 4 bases at V and 3 bases at J, with 10 bases in the middle. The CDR3 extends over 13 amino acids. CDR3 DNA: TGCAGCGTTGTGGCAGGCACCAATCAGCCCCAGCATTTT. It specifies CSVVAGTNQPQHF. Using reference TRBV29-1 and TRBJ1-5 for the parts outside the CDR3, the full variable domain is SAVISQKPSRDICQRGTSLTIQCQVDSQVTMMFWYRQQPGQSLTLIATANQGSEATYESGFVIDKFPISRPNLTFSTLTVSNMSPEDSSIYLCSVVAGTNQPQHFGDGTRLSIL.

The genes are TRBV15 and TRBJ2-1; TRBD1 agrees at 8 bases. V was clipped by 1 base and J by 3 bases; unmatched bases: 2. The CDR3 runs to 15 residues. CDR1 is LNHNV, CDR2 YYDKDF, per germline (reference sequence). CDR3 DNA sequence: TGTGCCACCAGCAGAGTGGGACAGGTCTACAATGAGCAGTTCTTC. Translating gives CATSRVGQVYNEQFF.

The gene calls are TRBV20-1 and TRBJ2-7; D could derive from TRBD1 or TRBD2 (5 bases each). CDR1 DFQATT and CDR2 SNEGSKA come from the germline V gene (reference sequence). CDR3 length equals 13 residues. V lost 5 bases, J lost 3 bases, and 14 bases lay in between. The CDR3 loop is CSAPGTEIYEQYF. The DNA for the CDR3 is TGCAGTGCTCCCGGGACCGAGATCTACGAGCAGTACTTC.

This chain joins TRBV10-3 and TRBJ2-3; tentative D call: TRBD2 (5 bases). This CDR3 is 16 amino acids long. Trimming pared 0 bases from V and 1 base from J, leaving 11 bases between. Germline CDR1 ENHRY, CDR2 SYGVKD. This CDR3 reads CAISESATRGTDTQYF. DNA of the CDR3: TGTGCCATCAGTGAGTCGGCTACGAGGGGCACAGATACGCAGTATTTT.

This clonotype has a handful of counts. This CDR3 reads CASSQEVNTEAFF. The CDR3 DNA sequence: TGTGCCAGCAGCCAAGAGGTGAACACTGAAGCTTTCTTT. The chain has TRBV3-1 and TRBJ1-1; D gene ambiguous. The CDR3 is 13 residues long. Between the trimmed V and J ends, which lost 0 bases and 0 bases, there was a span of 2 bases. CDR1 LGHDT and CDR2 YNNKEL come from the germline V gene (reference sequence).